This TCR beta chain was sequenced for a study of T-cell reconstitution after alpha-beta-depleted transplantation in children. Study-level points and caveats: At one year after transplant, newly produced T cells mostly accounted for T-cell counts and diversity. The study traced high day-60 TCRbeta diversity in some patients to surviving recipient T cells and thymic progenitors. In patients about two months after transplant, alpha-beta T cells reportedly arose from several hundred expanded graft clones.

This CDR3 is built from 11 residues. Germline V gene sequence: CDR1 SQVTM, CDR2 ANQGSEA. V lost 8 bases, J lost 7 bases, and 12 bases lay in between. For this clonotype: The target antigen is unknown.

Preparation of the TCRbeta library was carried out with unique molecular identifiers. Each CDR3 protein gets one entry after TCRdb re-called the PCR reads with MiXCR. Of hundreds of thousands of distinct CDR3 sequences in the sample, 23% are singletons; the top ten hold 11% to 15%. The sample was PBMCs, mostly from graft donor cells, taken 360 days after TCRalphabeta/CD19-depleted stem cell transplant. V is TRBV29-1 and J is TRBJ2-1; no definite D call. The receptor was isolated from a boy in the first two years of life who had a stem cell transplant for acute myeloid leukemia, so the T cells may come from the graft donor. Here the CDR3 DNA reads TGCAGCCTTTGGTCCCATAATGAGCAGTTCTTC. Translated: CSLWSHNEQFF.